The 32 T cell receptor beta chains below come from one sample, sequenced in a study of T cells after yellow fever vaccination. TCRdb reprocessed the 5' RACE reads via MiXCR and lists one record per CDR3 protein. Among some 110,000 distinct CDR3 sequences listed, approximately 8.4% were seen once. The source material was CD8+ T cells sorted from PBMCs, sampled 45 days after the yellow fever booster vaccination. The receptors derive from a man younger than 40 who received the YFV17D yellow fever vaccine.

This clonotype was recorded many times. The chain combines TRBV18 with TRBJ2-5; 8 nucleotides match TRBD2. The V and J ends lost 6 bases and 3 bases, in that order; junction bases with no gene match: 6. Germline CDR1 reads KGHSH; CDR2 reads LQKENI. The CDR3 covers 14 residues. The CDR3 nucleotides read TGTGCCAGCTCCCATAGCGGGGCGAAAGAGACCCAGTACTTC. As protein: CASSHSGAKETQYF.

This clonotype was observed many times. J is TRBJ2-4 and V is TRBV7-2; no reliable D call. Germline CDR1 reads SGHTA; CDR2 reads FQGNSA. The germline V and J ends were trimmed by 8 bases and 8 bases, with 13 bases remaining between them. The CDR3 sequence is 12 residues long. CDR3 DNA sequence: TGTGCCAGCGGGCAAGTTACGGACATTCAGTACTTC. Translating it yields CASGQVTDIQYF.

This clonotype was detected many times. CDR3 amino acids: CASSGANEQYF. DNA for the CDR3: TGTGCCAGCAGTGGAGCGAACGAGCAGTACTTC. J is TRBJ2-7 and V is TRBV6-2 or TRBV6-3; D is ambiguous. The CDR3 consists of 11 residues. CDR1 MNHEY and CDR2 SVGEGT come from the germline V gene. V was trimmed by 5 bases and J by 5 bases, leaving 7 bases between them.

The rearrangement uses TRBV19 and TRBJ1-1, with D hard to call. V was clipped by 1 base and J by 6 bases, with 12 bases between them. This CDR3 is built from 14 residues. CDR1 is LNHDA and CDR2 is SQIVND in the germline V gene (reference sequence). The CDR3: CASSIGATGAEAFF. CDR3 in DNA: TGTGCCAGTAGTATAGGGGCCACTGGCGCTGAAGCTTTCTTT. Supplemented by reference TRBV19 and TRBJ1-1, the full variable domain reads DGGITQSPKYLFRKEGQNVTLSCEQNLNHDAMYWYRQDPGQGLRLIYYSQIVNDFQKGDIAEGYSVSREKKESFPLTVTSAQKNPTAFYLCASSIGATGAEAFFGQGTRLTVV.

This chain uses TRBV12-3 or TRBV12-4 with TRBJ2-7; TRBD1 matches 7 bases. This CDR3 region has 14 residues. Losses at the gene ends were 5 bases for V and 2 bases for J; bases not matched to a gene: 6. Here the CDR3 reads CASSRGQAAYEQYF. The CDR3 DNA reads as TGTGCCAGCAGTAGGGGGCAGGCCGCCTACGAGCAGTACTTC.

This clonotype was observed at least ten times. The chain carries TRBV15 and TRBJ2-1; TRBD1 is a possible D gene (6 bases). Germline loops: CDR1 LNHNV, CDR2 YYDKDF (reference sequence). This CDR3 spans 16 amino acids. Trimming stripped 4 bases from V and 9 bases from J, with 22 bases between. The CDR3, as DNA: TGTGCCACCAGCACCCATTCCGGGACATTCGGCGCTGAGCAGTTCTTC. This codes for CATSTHSGTFGAEQFF. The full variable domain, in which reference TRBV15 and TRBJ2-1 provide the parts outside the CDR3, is DAMVIQNPRYQVTQFGKPVTLSCSQTLNHNVMYWYQQKSSQAPKLLFHYYDKDFNNEADTPDNFQSRRPNTSFCFLDIRSPGLGDTAMYLCATSTHSGTFGAEQFFGPGTRLTVL.

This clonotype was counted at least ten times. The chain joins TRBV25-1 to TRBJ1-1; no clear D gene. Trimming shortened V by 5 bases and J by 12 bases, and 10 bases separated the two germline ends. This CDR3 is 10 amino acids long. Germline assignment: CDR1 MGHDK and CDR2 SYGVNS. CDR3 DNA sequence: TGTGCCAGCAGTCAGGAGAGCACTTTCTTT. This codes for CASSQESTFF.

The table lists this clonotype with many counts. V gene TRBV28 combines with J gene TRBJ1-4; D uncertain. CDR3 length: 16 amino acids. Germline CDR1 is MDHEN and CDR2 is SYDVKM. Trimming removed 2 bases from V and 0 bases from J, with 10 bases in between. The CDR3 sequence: CASSLQLVATNEKLFF. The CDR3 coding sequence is TGTGCCAGCAGTTTACAGCTCGTTGCAACTAATGAAAAACTGTTTTTT.

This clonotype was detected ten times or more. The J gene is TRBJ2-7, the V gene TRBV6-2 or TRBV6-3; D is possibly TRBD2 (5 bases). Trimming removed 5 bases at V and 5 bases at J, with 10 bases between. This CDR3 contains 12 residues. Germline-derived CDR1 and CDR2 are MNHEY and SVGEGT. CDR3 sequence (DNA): TGTGCCAGCAGTCCCACTAGTAACGAGCAGTACTTC. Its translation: CASSPTSNEQYF.

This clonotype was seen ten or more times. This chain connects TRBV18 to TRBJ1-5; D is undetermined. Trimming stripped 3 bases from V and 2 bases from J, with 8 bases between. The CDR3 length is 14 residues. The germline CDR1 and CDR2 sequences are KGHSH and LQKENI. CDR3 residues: CASSPSRGNQPQHF. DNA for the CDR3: TGTGCCAGCTCACCTTCAAGAGGCAATCAGCCCCAGCATTTT.

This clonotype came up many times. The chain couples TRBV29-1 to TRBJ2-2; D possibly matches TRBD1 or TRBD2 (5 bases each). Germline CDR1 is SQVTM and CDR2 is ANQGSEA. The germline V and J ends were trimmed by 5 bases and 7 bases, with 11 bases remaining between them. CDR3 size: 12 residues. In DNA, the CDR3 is TGCAGCGTTAAGGGGAGTGGCGGGGAGCTGTTTTTT. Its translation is CSVKGSGGELFF.

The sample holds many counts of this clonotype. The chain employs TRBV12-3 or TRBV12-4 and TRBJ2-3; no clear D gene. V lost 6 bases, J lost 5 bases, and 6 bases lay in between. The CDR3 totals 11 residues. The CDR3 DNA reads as TGTGCCAGCAGGGTTTTAGATACGCAGTATTTT. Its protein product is CASRVLDTQYF.

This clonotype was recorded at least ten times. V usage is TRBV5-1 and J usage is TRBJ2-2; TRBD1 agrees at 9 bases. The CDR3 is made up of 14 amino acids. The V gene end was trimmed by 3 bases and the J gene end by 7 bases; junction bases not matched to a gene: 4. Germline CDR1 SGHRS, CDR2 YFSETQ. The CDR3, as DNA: TGCGCCAGCAGCTCGACAGGGGGTAGCGGGGAGCTGTTTTTT. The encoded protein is CASSSTGGSGELFF. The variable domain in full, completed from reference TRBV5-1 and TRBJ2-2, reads KAGVTQTPRYLIKTRGQQVTLSCSPISGHRSVSWYQQTPGQGLQFLFEYFSETQRNKGNFPGRFSGRQFSNSRSEMNVSTLELGDSALYLCASSSTGGSGELFFGEGSRLTVL.

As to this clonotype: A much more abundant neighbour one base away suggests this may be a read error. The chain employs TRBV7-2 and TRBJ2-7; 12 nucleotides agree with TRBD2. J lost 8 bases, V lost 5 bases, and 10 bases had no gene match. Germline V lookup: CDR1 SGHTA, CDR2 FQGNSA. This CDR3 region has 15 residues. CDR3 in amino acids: CASSAGLAGIYKQYF. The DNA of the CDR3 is TGTGCCAGCAGCGCCGGACTAGCGGGAATTTACAAGCAGTACTTC.

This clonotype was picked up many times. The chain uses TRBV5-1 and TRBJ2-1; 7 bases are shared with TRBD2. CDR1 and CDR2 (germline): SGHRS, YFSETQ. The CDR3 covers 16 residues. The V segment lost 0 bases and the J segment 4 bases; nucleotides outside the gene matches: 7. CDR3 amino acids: CASSLEAASGYNEQFF. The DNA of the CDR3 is TGCGCCAGCAGCTTGGAAGCGGCTAGCGGATACAATGAGCAGTTCTTC.

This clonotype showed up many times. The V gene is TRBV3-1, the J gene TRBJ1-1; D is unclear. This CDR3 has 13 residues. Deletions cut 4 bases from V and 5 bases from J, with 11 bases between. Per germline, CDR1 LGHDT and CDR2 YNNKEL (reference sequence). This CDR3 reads CASSPPAVTEAFF. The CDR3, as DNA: TGTGCCAGCAGCCCCCCGGCAGTTACTGAAGCTTTCTTT.

Written as DNA, the CDR3 is TGCGCCAGCAGCCAATATCAGGGCAATCAAGAGACCCAGTACTTC. This codes for CASSQYQGNQETQYF. The chain recombines TRBV4-1 with TRBJ2-5, with D possibly matching TRBD1 (5 bases). Per germline, CDR1 MGHRA and CDR2 YSYEKL. Trimming took off 2 bases at V and 2 bases at J, with 12 bases between the two ends. This CDR3 is 15 amino acids long.

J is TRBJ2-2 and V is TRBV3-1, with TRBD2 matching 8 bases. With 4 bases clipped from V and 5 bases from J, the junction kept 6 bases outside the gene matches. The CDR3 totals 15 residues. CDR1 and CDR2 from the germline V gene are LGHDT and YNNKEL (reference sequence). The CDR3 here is CASSPFLAGTGELFF. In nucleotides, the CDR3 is TGTGCCAGCAGCCCCTTCTTAGCGGGGACCGGGGAGCTGTTTTTT.

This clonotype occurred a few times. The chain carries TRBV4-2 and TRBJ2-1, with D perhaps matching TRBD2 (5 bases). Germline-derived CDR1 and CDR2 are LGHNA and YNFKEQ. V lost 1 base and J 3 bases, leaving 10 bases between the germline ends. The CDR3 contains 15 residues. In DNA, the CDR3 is TGTGCCAGCAGCCAAGGGGAGACTGACTACAATGAGCAGTTCTTC. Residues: CASSQGETDYNEQFF.

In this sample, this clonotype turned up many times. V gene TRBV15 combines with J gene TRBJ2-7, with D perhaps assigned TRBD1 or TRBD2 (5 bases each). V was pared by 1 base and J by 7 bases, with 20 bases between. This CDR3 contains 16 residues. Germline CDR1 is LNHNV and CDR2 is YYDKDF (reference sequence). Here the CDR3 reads CATSRAPGPNSVEQYF. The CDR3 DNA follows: TGTGCCACCAGCAGAGCCCCGGGGCCGAACAGTGTAGAGCAGTACTTC.

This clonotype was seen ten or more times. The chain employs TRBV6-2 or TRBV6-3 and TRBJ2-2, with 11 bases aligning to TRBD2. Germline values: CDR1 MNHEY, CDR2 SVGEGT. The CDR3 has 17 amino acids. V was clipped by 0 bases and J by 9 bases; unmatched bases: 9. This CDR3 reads CASSYSMTSGDRRELFF. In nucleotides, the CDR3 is TGTGCCAGCAGTTACTCGATGACTAGCGGGGACCGTCGGGAGCTGTTTTTT.

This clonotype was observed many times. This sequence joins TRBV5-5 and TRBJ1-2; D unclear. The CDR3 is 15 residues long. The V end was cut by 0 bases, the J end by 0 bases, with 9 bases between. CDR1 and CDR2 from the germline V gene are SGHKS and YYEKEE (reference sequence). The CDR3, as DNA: TGTGCCAGCAGCTTGGAAGACGTTGCTAACTATGGCTACACCTTC. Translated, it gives CASSLEDVANYGYTF.

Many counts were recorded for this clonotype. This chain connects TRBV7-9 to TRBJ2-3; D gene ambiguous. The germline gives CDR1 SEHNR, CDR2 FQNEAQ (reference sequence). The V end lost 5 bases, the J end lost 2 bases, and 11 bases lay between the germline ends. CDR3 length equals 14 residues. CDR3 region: CASSPAGSTDTQYF. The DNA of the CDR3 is TGTGCCAGCAGCCCCGCCGGCTCCACAGATACGCAGTATTTT.

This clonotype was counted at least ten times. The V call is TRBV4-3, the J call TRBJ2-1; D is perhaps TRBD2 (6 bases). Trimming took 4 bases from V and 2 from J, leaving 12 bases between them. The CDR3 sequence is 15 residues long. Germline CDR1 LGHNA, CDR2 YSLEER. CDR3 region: CASSPAGSPYNEQFF. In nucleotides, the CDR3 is TGCGCCAGCAGCCCGGCGGGAAGTCCCTACAATGAGCAGTTCTTC.

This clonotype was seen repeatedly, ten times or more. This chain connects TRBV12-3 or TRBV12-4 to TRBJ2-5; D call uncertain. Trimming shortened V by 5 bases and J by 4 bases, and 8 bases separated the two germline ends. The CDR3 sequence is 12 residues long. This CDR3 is CASSAGPETQYF. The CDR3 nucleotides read TGTGCCAGCAGTGCCGGGCCAGAGACCCAGTACTTC.

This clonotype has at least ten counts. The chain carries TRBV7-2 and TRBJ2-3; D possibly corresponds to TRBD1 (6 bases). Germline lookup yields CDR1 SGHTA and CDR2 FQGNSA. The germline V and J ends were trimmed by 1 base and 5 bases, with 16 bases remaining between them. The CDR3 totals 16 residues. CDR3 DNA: TGTGCCAGCAGCTTAGTAGGGGGACCGCCTGGAGATACGCAGTATTTT. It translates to CASSLVGGPPGDTQYF. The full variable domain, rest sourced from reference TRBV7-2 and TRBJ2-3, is GAGVSQSPSNKVTEKGKDVELRCDPISGHTALYWYRQSLGQGLEFLIYFQGNSAPDKSGLPSDRFSAERTGGSVSTLTIQRTQQEDSAVYLCASSLVGGPPGDTQYFGPGTRLTVL.

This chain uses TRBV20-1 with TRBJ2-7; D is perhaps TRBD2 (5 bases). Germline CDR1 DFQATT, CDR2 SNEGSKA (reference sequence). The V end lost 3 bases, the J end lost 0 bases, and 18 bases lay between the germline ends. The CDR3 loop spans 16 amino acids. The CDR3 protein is CSASDDSDGSSYEQYF. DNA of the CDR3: TGCAGTGCTAGTGATGATAGCGACGGTAGCTCCTACGAGCAGTACTTC.

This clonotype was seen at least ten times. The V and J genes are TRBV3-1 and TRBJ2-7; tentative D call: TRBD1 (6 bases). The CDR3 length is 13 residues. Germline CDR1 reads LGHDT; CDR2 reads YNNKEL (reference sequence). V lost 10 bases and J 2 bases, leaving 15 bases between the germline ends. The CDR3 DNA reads TGTGCCACCAGGGCGACAGGCGCCTACGAGCAGTACTTC. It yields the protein CATRATGAYEQYF.

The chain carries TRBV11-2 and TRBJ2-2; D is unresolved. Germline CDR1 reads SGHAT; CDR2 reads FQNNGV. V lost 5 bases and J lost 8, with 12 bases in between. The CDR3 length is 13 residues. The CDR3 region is CASSRGPTGELFF. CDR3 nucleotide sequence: TGTGCCAGCAGCCGTGGCCCTACGGGGGAGCTGTTTTTT.

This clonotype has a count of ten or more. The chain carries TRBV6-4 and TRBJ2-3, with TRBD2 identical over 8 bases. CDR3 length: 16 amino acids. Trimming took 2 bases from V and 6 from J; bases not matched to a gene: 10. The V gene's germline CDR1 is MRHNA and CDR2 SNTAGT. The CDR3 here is CASSDGSGRGSDTQYF. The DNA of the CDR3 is TGTGCCAGCAGTGACGGATCCGGGAGGGGGTCGGATACGCAGTATTTT.

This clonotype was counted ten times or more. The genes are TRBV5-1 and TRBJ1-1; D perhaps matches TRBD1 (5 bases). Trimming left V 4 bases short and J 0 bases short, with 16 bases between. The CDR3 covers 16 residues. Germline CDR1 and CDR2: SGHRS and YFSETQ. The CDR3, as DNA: TGCGCCAGCAGCCCCGGGGGACGGCTCATGAACACTGAAGCTTTCTTT. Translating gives CASSPGGRLMNTEAFF.

For the CDR3, the DNA is TGTGCCAGCAGTGGAGGGGAGTACGAGCAGTACTTC. The encoded protein is CASSGGEYEQYF. This sequence joins TRBV2 and TRBJ2-7, with D possibly being TRBD1 or TRBD2 (5 bases each). Germline V gene sequence: CDR1 SNHLY, CDR2 FYNNEI. The germline V and J ends were trimmed by 4 bases and 4 bases, with 8 bases remaining between them. The CDR3 extends over 12 amino acids.